The 3 T cell receptor beta chains presented below share a single source sample, sequenced in a study of early T cells in non-severe SARS-CoV-2 infection. TCRdb reprocessed the 5' RACE reads with MiXCR, giving one entry per CDR3 protein. The sample yields some 58,000 distinct CDR3 sequences, 11% seen once. Source: whole blood, taken at baseline. The receptors derive from an adult who was a healthcare worker with PCR-confirmed SARS-CoV-2 infection or an uninfected control (not recorded which).

The V call is TRBV6-1, the J call TRBJ1-1, with 7 bases aligning to TRBD1. This CDR3 is 11 amino acids long. CDR1 MNHNS and CDR2 SASEGT come from the germline V gene. V shed 6 bases, J shed 9 bases, and the junction held 4 bases outside the gene matches. The chain's CDR3 is CASSKGAQAFF. CDR3 DNA sequence: TGTGCCAGCAGCAAGGGGGCACAAGCTTTCTTT.

V gene TRBV20-1 combines with J gene TRBJ1-2, with D possibly being TRBD1 (5 bases). Germline CDR1 reads DFQATT; CDR2 reads SNEGSKA (reference sequence). V was shortened by 0 bases and J by 0 bases, with 11 bases between the two germline ends. The CDR3 length is 15 residues. CDR3 nucleotide sequence: TGCAGTGCTAGAGATTTGAGGGGAGCTAACTATGGCTACACCTTC. Its translation is CSARDLRGANYGYTF.

The J gene is TRBJ2-2, the V gene TRBV6-2 or TRBV6-3; 9 bases align to TRBD2. V lost 6 bases, J lost 1 base, and 6 bases stayed unmatched. The germline V gene encodes CDR1 MNHEY and CDR2 SVGEGT. This CDR3 comprises 16 residues. Written as DNA, the CDR3 is TGTGCCAGCAGGAAAAGCGGGGGGATGAACACCGGGGAGCTGTTTTTT. Translated, it gives CASRKSGGMNTGELFF.